The rows below give T cell receptor beta chains drawn from one sample of a study of early T cells in non-severe SARS-CoV-2 infection. One entry per CDR3 protein results from TCRdb running MiXCR on the 5' RACE reads. The sample lists fewer than 55,000 distinct CDR3 sequences, roughly 9.6% occurring once. Source material: whole blood. The receptors were sampled from an adult who was a healthcare worker with PCR-confirmed SARS-CoV-2 infection or an uninfected control (not recorded which). Both conserved end residues are part of each CDR3. A D gene is named only where the DNA matches it firmly. Size is stated for part of the rows, as once, few or many counts, or as a class when the clone is expanded.

size	J	V	D	DNA	CDR3
many	TRBJ1-2	TRBV12-3/TRBV12-4	-	TGTGCCAGCCGGAAAGCGGACTTCTATGGCTACACCTTC	CASRKADFYGYTF
few	TRBJ2-7	TRBV6-5	-	TGTGCCAGCAGCTCCGGGGCGGACGAGCAGTACTTC	CASSSGADEQYF
many	TRBJ2-1	TRBV14	TRBD2	TGTGCCAGCAGCCAAGCAGGCGGGAGAGCCTACAATGAGCAGTTCTTC	CASSQAGGRAYNEQFF
many	TRBJ2-5	TRBV20-1	TRBD2	TGCAGTGCTAGAGATCTACTAGCGGGAGGCGTTGGGGAGACCCAGTACTTC	CSARDLLAGGVGETQYF
few	TRBJ2-1	TRBV20-1	TRBD2	TGCAGTGGACAACTAGCGGGGGGTCGTAGCTCCTACAATGAGCAGTTCTTC	CSGQLAGGRSSYNEQFF
-	TRBJ1-1	TRBV20-1	-	TGCAGTGCTAGTCCTGCGGCGAACACTGAAGCTTTCTTT	CSASPAANTEAFF
-	TRBJ2-2	TRBV29-1	TRBD1	TGCAGCGTTGGGACAGGGGCCCACACCGGGGAGCTGTTTTTT	CSVGTGAHTGELFF
few	TRBJ2-1	TRBV28	-	TGTGCCAGCACCCACGTCCTTGGGGGGGCAGCCTACAATGAGCAGTTCTTC	CASTHVLGGAAYNEQFF
-	TRBJ2-1	TRBV10-3	TRBD1	TGTGCCATCGGGGGAGGACAGGGGTTTTACAATGAGCAGTTCTTC	CAIGGGQGFYNEQFF
many	TRBJ1-1	TRBV29-1	-	TGCAGCGTTAATAGACCCTTCGGTGGAGCTTTCTTT	CSVNRPFGGAFF
few	TRBJ2-3	TRBV11-2	-	TGTGCCAGCAGCCTACTAGTTAGCACAGATACGCAGTATTTT	CASSLLVSTDTQYF
many	TRBJ1-1	TRBV9	-	TGTGCCAGCAGCCCGGCGGGGGGGATTGAAGCTTTCTTT	CASSPAGGIEAFF
-	TRBJ1-1	TRBV4-3	TRBD1	TGCGCCAGCAGCCAAGATGCACAGGGGTGGGCGGACACTGAAGCTTTCTTT	CASSQDAQGWADTEAFF
many	TRBJ1-5	TRBV11-2	-	TGTGCCAGCAGCTTAAAATCAACCCCACACCCCCAGCATTTT	CASSLKSTPHPQHF
-	TRBJ2-3	TRBV7-3	TRBD2	TGTGCCAGCACGGCGGGAGGGAGAGATACGCAGTATTTT	CASTAGGRDTQYF
many	TRBJ2-1	TRBV20-1	TRBD2	TGCAGTGCTAAGACTAGCGGGGCCTACAATGAGCAGTTCTTC	CSAKTSGAYNEQFF
many	TRBJ2-3	TRBV5-1	TRBD1	TGCGCCAGCTTCCGGGACAGGGGAACGGCAGATACGCAGTATTTT	CASFRDRGTADTQYF
-	TRBJ1-2	TRBV7-2	-	TGTGCCAGCAGCGCGCAGGGAGGAGGCTCCTATGGCTACACCTTC	CASSAQGGGSYGYTF
-	TRBJ2-5	TRBV25-1	-	TGTGCCAGCGGCCGCTCGGGACGAGCCCTGCTCTCAGAGACCCAGTACTTC	CASGRSGRALLSETQYF
many	TRBJ2-1	TRBV24-1	TRBD1	TGTGCCACCAGTGATTTTAAGGGCACCGGGACAGGGCCTGGGTCGACCTACAATGAGCAGTTCTTC	CATSDFKGTGTGPGSTYNEQFF
many	TRBJ2-4	TRBV30	-	TGTGCCTGGAGTACCCCCGCCACCAAAAACATTCAGTACTTC	CAWSTPATKNIQYF
-	TRBJ1-2	TRBV28	-	TGTGCCAGCAGTTTCAGAATTGGCTATGGCTACACCTTC	CASSFRIGYGYTF
-	TRBJ2-3	TRBV12-5	-	TGTGCTAGTGGTTTGGACTTCACAGATACGCAGTATTTT	CASGLDFTDTQYF
-	TRBJ2-2	TRBV7-9	-	TGTGCCAGCAGCTTAGAGCCGGGAACCGGGGAGCTGTTTTTT	CASSLEPGTGELFF
many	TRBJ2-4	TRBV7-8	-	TGTGCCAGCAGGCCTAGGGGAGGCAAAAACATTCAGTACTTC	CASRPRGGKNIQYF
-	TRBJ2-1	TRBV6-5	TRBD1	TGTGCCAGCAGTCCCGGGACAGGGATCTGGAATGAGCAGTTCTTC	CASSPGTGIWNEQFF
many	TRBJ1-1	TRBV6-2/TRBV6-3	-	TGTGCCAGCAGTCCCCTCAGCTGGACGGAGAAAACTGAAGCTTTCTTT	CASSPLSWTEKTEAFF
-	TRBJ1-2	TRBV5-8	-	TGTGCCAGCAGCTTGTTTGGGAACAGACTAAATACTAACTATGGCTACACCTTC	CASSLFGNRLNTNYGYTF
-	TRBJ2-2	TRBV9	TRBD2	TGTGCCAGCAGCGTAGAAGCGGGAGGAGCCGGGGAGCTGTTTTTT	CASSVEAGGAGELFF
few	TRBJ2-1	TRBV24-1	-	TGTGCCACCAGTGCGAGTTGGGAGGCATGGGATTCTGAGCAGTTCTTC	CATSASWEAWDSEQFF
many	TRBJ2-3	TRBV5-1	TRBD2	TGCGCCAGCTTCCCTAGCGGGAGGTACACAGATACGCAGTATTTT	CASFPSGRYTDTQYF
many	TRBJ1-2	TRBV7-6	TRBD1	TGTGCCAGCAGCTTAGGGACAGGGAGCACAGGCTACACCTTC	CASSLGTGSTGYTF
many	TRBJ1-4	TRBV12-3/TRBV12-4	-	TGTGCCAGCAGTTCCGCCATTGGGCGGAATAATGAAAAACTGTTTTTT	CASSSAIGRNNEKLFF
few	TRBJ2-1	TRBV28	-	TGTGCCAGCAAGAAGACTCGAGAGCAGTTCTTC	CASKKTREQFF
many	TRBJ2-3	TRBV7-7	-	TGTGCTAGCAGCCGCGGGGGCCAGTATACAGATACGCAGTATTTT	CASSRGGQYTDTQYF
many	TRBJ1-1	TRBV4-2	TRBD1	TGTGCCAGCAGCCAAGATCTGGGACAGGGACCAGCTTTCTTT	CASSQDLGQGPAFF
few	TRBJ2-3	TRBV7-6	TRBD2	TGTGCCAGCAGCTTAGTCGGGACTAGATCCGAGCGCGGTACGCAGTATTTT	CASSLVGTRSERGTQYF
-	TRBJ1-1	TRBV4-3	-	TGCGCCAGCAGCCAGTTGTCCGTTGTGTATGTGACAAACCACACTGAAGCTTTCTTT	CASSQLSVVYVTNHTEAFF
few	TRBJ2-7	TRBV7-9	-	TGTGCCAGCAGCTCCCCCAGGGGGGGTAAAAGCTCCTACGAGCAGTACTTC	CASSSPRGGKSSYEQYF
few	TRBJ2-5	TRBV20-1	TRBD2	TGCAGGGTTCTAGCGGGGGTGTACCAAGAGACCCAGTACTTC	CRVLAGVYQETQYF
-	TRBJ2-2	TRBV20-1	-	TGCAGTGCTAGAGGGACGCTGAACACCGGGGAGCTGTTTTTT	CSARGTLNTGELFF